This T cell receptor beta chain was sequenced for a study of blood T cell repertoires in COVID-19. V lost 5 bases and J lost 5; bases outside the gene matches: 7. CDR3 length: 14 residues. CDR1 and CDR2 (germline): SGHVS, FNYEAQ. Libraries were prepared by immunoSEQ multiplex PCR; TCRdb keeps only in-frame clonotypes and omits some of them. The sample includes about 210,000 clones, around 81% of them seen just once. Material for sequencing was PBMCs or T cells enriched from blood (not recorded which). This clonotype originated in a man aged 30 to 45 with acute COVID-19. The rearrangement links TRBV7-6 to TRBJ2-7, with 9 bases that match TRBD1. The CDR3 loop is CASSNRDRAHEQYF. In nucleotides, the CDR3 is TGTGCCAGCAGCAACCGGGACAGGGCCCACGAGCAGTACTTC.